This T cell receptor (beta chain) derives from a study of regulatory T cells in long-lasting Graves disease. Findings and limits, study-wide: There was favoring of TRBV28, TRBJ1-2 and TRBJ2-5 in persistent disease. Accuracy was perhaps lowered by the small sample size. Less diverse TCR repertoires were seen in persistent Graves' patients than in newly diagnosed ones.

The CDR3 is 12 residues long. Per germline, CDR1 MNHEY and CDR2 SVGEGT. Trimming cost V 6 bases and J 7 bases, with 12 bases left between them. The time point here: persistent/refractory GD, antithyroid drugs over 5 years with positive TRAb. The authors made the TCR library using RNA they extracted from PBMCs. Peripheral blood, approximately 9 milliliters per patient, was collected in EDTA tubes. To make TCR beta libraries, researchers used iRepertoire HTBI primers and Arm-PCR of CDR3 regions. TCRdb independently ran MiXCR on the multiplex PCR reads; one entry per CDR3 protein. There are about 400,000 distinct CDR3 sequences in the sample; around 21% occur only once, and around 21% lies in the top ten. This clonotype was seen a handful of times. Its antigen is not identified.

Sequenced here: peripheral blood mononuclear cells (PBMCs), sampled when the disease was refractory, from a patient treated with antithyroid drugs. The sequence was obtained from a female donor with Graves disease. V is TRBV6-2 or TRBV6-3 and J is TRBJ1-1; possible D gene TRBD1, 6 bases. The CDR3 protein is CASSPGTYEAFF. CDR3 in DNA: TGTGCCAGCAGCCCCGGGACATATGAAGCTTTCTTT.